One sample yielded the 20 T cell receptor beta chains listed below, sequenced in a study of T cell repertoires in cytomegalovirus infection. TCRdb itself ran the reads through MiXCR, one entry per CDR3 protein. Seen here are fewer than 700,000 distinct CDR3 sequences, 24% observed once, and the top ten hold 6.5% to 10%. The sample taken for sequencing was CD8+ T cells from PBMCs. The source of these receptors is a human donor in good health (CMV status not recorded). Some clones in this sample may be carry-over from other donors' samples.

This clonotype was counted ten times or more. V usage is TRBV7-8 and J usage is TRBJ2-7; the D gene is possibly TRBD1 (6 bases). The CDR3 sequence is 14 residues long. Germline CDR1 and CDR2: SGHVS and FQNEAQ. V dropped 2 bases and J dropped 5 bases, with 13 bases sitting between them. CDR3 sequence reads: CASSLSGVGNEQYF. The CDR3, as DNA: TGTGCCAGCAGCTTATCAGGGGTCGGAAACGAGCAGTACTTC.

This clonotype occurred a few times. The CDR3 loop reads CASSLWTGAIYEQYF. The CDR3 bases are TGTGCCAGCAGTTTATGGACAGGGGCGATCTACGAGCAGTACTTC. The chain uses TRBV12-3 or TRBV12-4 and TRBJ2-7; 9 bases are a match to TRBD1. This CDR3 comprises 15 residues. V lost 2 bases to trimming and J lost 3 bases; unmatched junction nucleotides: 5.

About this clonotype itself: A much larger clone is a single base away; this may be a read error. This chain connects TRBV7-6 to TRBJ1-1; 10 positions match TRBD1. The CDR3 sequence is 12 residues long. Per the germline V gene, CDR1 is SGHVS and CDR2 is FNYEAQ. The CDR3 DNA sequence: TGTGTCAGCTTGGGACAGGGGACTGAAGCTTTCTTT. Encoded protein: CVSLGQGTEAFF.

This clonotype was detected only a few times. The CDR3, as DNA: TGTGCCAGCAGTTTAAGGGGTTTGGGGACTGGTTCACCCCTCCACTTT. Its translation: CASSLRGLGTGSPLHF. V is TRBV12-3 or TRBV12-4 and J is TRBJ1-6; D perhaps matches TRBD1 (5 bases). This CDR3 is built from 16 residues. The V end was cut by 2 bases, the J end by 9 bases, with 17 bases between.

This clonotype has only a few counts. The chain links TRBV4-1 to TRBJ2-3; TRBD2 aligns across 9 bases. The germline gives CDR1 MGHRA, CDR2 YSYEKL. The CDR3 runs to 17 residues. V dropped 2 bases and J dropped 2; count of bases not matched to a gene: 8. CDR3 loop: CASSQRQAGGFTDTQYF. The CDR3 DNA sequence: TGCGCCAGCAGCCAACGGCAAGCGGGGGGCTTCACAGATACGCAGTATTTT.

In its sample, this clonotype was seen many times. The J gene is TRBJ2-7, the V gene TRBV7-9, with D tentatively TRBD1 (5 bases). The V end was cut by 6 bases, the J end by 2 bases, with 17 bases between. The CDR3 has 15 residues. Germline V gene sequence: CDR1 SEHNR, CDR2 FQNEAQ (reference sequence). This CDR3 reads CASRPRAGKTYEQYF. The CDR3 DNA follows: TGTGCCAGCAGGCCCCGAGCAGGGAAAACCTACGAGCAGTACTTC.

This clonotype has only a few counts. The V gene is TRBV6-2 or TRBV6-3, the J gene TRBJ2-7; D gene ambiguous. The germline CDR1 and CDR2 sequences are MNHEY and SVGEGT. Trimming removed 0 bases at V and 3 bases at J, with 9 bases between. The CDR3 is made up of 14 amino acids. In nucleotides, the CDR3 is TGTGCCAGCAGTTACTCGATCGGAGACTACGAGCAGTACGTC. Translation: CASSYSIGDYEQYV.

With respect to this clonotype: One base away lies a much larger clone, so this may be a sequencing read error. The chain recombines TRBV7-8 with TRBJ2-3; no clear D gene. Trimming cost V 2 bases and J 0 bases, with 15 bases left between them. The germline V gene encodes CDR1 SGHVS and CDR2 FQNEAQ. The CDR3 is made up of 17 amino acids. CDR3 bases: TGTGCCAGCAGCTTATTTATCCCTTTCTCTAGCACAGATACGCAGTATTTT. Residues: CASSLFIPFSSTDTQYF. The whole variable domain, filled in from reference TRBV7-8 and TRBJ2-3, reads GAGVSQSPRYKVAKRGQDVALRCDPISGHVSLFWYQQALGQGPEFLTYFQNEAQLDKSGLPSDRFFAERPEGSVSTLKIQRTQQEDSAVYLCASSLFIPFSSTDTQYFGPGTRLTVL.

Note on this clonotype: This clone may be a read error of a much larger clone one base away. This chain uses TRBV7-9 with TRBJ1-2; no reliable D call. The CDR3 runs to 11 residues. Germline V gene sequence: CDR1 SEHNR, CDR2 FQNEAQ (reference sequence). In nucleotides, the CDR3 is TGTGTCAGCAGCGGGTTAAATGGCTACACCTTC. This encodes CVSSGLNGYTF.

The chain recombines TRBV12-5 with TRBJ2-5; tentative D call: TRBD1 (5 bases). V was pared by 6 bases and J by 4 bases, with 9 bases between. Germline V gene data show CDR1 as LGHNT and CDR2 as FRNRAP. The CDR3 spans 12 residues. CDR3 coding DNA: TGTGCTAGTGGAGGGGTTGGAGAGACCCAGTACTTC. Amino acids: CASGGVGETQYF.

The chain has TRBV20-1 and TRBJ1-5; 8 positions match TRBD1. Germline V gene sequence: CDR1 DFQATT, CDR2 SNEGSKA (reference sequence). CDR3 length: 18 amino acids. V dropped 3 bases and J dropped 0; count of bases not matched to a gene: 13. The CDR3 region is CSASAPRDRRYSNQPQHF. The CDR3, as DNA: TGCAGTGCTAGCGCTCCCCGGGACAGGCGTTATAGCAATCAGCCCCAGCATTTT.

This clonotype was picked up a small number of times. The chain employs TRBV20-1 and TRBJ1-4; D gene unclear. V was shortened by 1 base and J by 5 bases, with 11 bases between the two germline ends. The length of the CDR3 is 14 residues. Germline V CDR1 and CDR2: DFQATT, SNEGSKA (reference sequence). CDR3 residues: CSARGTIMNEKLFF. The CDR3 DNA is TGCAGTGCTAGAGGGACTATCATGAATGAAAAACTGTTTTTT.

To note about this clonotype: Relative to the germline gene, one junction end is altered; a read error may explain this. The CDR3 protein is CATRGLSGVNVLTF. DNA of the CDR3: TGTGCCACTCGTGGCCTTTCTGGGGTCAACGTCCTGACTTTC. The chain uses TRBV12-3 or TRBV12-4 and TRBJ2-6; no clear D gene. The CDR3 is 14 residues long.

The J gene is TRBJ2-1, the V gene TRBV24-1, with unresolved D. The V end lost 9 bases, the J end lost 5 bases, and 19 bases lay between the germline ends. This CDR3 comprises 15 residues. Germline CDR1 KGHDR, CDR2 SFDVKD. The CDR3 coding sequence is TGTGCCACCGAATATCGGACCTCCCTGGACAATGAGCAGTTCTTC. It yields the protein CATEYRTSLDNEQFF.

This clonotype appeared a few times. J is TRBJ1-5 and V is TRBV4-2; D unclear. Trimming removed 4 bases at V and 5 bases at J, with 9 bases between. Looked up from germline, CDR1 is LGHNA and CDR2 is YNFKEQ. CDR3 length: 13 amino acids. The CDR3 loop is CASSPNLHQPQHF. In DNA, the CDR3 is TGTGCCAGCAGCCCCAACCTGCATCAGCCCCAGCATTTT.

Note on this clonotype: Being one base from a much bigger clone, this may be a read error. The chain uses TRBV7-6 and TRBJ2-2; D remains unclear. Germline V gene sequence: CDR1 SGHVS, CDR2 FNYEAQ. Trimming removed 7 bases at V and 6 bases at J, with 3 bases between. This CDR3 has 10 residues. The CDR3 bases are TGTGCCAGCATGGCCGGGGAGCTGTTTTTT. Amino acid sequence: CASMAGELFF.

In its sample, this clonotype was seen a few times. This rearrangement joins TRBV6-2 or TRBV6-3 to TRBJ2-1; unclear D gene. Deletions cut 2 bases from V and 7 bases from J, with 9 bases between. Per the germline V gene, CDR1 is MNHEY and CDR2 is SVGEGT. The CDR3 loop spans 13 amino acids. In DNA, the CDR3 is TGTGCCAGCAGTTACGGGCTTCGTAATGAGCAGTTCTTC. Amino acid sequence: CASSYGLRNEQFF.

This clonotype was found a few times. The rearrangement joins TRBV10-3 to TRBJ1-2; D unresolved. The CDR3 is made up of 12 amino acids. Trimming removed 3 bases from V and 5 bases from J, with 7 bases in between. The V gene's germline CDR1 is ENHRY and CDR2 SYGVKD. The CDR3 sequence is CAISDPLYGYTF. CDR3 sequence (DNA): TGTGCCATCAGTGACCCGTTATATGGCTACACCTTC.

This clonotype was observed many times. The rearrangement joins TRBV7-9 to TRBJ2-1; 8 bases align to TRBD1. This CDR3 region has 15 residues. The trim removed 5 bases at V and 4 bases at J, leaving 7 bases unmatched. Germline V gene data show CDR1 as SEHNR and CDR2 as FQNEAQ (reference sequence). The CDR3 protein is CASSPGTGAYNEQFF. The DNA of the CDR3 is TGTGCCAGCAGCCCGGGGACAGGAGCATACAATGAGCAGTTCTTC.

The table lists this clonotype with a few counts. The chain couples TRBV6-2 or TRBV6-3 to TRBJ1-5; TRBD1 agrees at 12 bases. V was pared by 0 bases and J by 6 bases, with 9 bases of the junction left unmatched. Germline values: CDR1 MNHEY, CDR2 SVGEGT. The CDR3 has 18 residues. This CDR3 reads CASSYSGDRGLLGQPQHF. Written as DNA, the CDR3 is TGTGCCAGCAGTTACTCGGGGGACAGGGGGCTATTGGGTCAGCCCCAGCATTTT.